This T cell receptor beta chain was identified during a study of identical twins. Whole-study results and caveats: Beta clonotypes that were abundant in cord blood contained fewer insertions, a pattern absent from memory repertoires.

A single record per CDR3 protein comes from TCRdb applying MiXCR to the 5' RACE reads. The table lists 700,000 or so distinct CDR3 sequences, 8% to 9% of them singletons. A few counts support this clonotype. Its specificity is not known. The germline CDR1 and CDR2 sequences are SEHNR and FQNEAQ (reference sequence). CDR3 length equals 14 residues. Trimming stripped 4 bases from V and 3 bases from J, with 12 bases between. Each donor was a healthy Caucasian. The same specimen was also included in a second study, on yellow fever vaccine responses in identical twins. That source notes: It has been reported that, in twins, the vaccine T cell response seemed partly convergent and partly personalized.

The chain combines TRBV7-9 with TRBJ1-2; TRBD1 might be the D (6 bases). Sample: PBMCs. The receptor comes from a woman between 18 and 30 years old in good health. CDR3 in DNA: TGTGCCAGCAGCTCAGGGACAACTGACTATGGCTACACCTTC. This encodes CASSSGTTDYGYTF.